Given below is one T cell receptor (beta chain) in context. Its antigen is currently unknown. This sample was included in a study of cytomegalovirus exposure and HLA in healthy donors. The PCR was carried out with 60 Vbeta primers and 13 Jbeta primers. Generated by immunoSEQ multiplex PCR, the TCRdb table keeps only in-frame clones and is missing some. The repertoire holds around 90,000 clones, with roughly 60% as singletons. Study-wide points: Presence/absence analyses treated sequencing depth as roughly uniform across donors. Cytomegalovirus association was listed for 164 TCR beta chains.

Those who donated were healthy bone marrow donors. V lost 0 bases, J lost 6 bases, and 3 bases lay in between. The CDR3 length is 11 residues. Germline values: CDR1 SGHTA, CDR2 FQGNSA. The V and J genes are TRBV7-2 and TRBJ2-7; D gene ambiguous. The sample taken for sequencing was PBMCs. The receptor's source is a woman aged 25 to 39 in good health and CMV-seropositive. Here the CDR3 reads CASSLAVEQYF. CDR3 sequence (DNA): TGTGCCAGCAGCTTAGCCGTCGAGCAGTACTTC.